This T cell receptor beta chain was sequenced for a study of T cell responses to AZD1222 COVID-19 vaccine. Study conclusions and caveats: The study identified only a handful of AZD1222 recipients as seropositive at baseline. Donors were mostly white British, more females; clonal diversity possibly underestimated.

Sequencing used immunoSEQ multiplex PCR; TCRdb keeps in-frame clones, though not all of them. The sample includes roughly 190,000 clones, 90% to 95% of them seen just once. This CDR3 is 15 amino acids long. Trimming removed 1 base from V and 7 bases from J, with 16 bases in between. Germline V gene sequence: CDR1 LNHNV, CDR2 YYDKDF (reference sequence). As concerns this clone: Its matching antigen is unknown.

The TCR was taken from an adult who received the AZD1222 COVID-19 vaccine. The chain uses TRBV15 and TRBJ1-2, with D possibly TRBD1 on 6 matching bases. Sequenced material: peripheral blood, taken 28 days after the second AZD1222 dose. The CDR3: CATSRGYRDFSGYTF. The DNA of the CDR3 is TGTGCCACCAGCAGAGGATACAGGGATTTCTCTGGCTACACCTTC. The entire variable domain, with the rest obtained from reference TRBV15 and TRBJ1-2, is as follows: DAMVIQNPRYQVTQFGKPVTLSCSQTLNHNVMYWYQQKSSQAPKLLFHYYDKDFNNEADTPDNFQSRRPNTSFCFLDIRSPGLGDTAMYLCATSRGYRDFSGYTFGSGTRLTVV.